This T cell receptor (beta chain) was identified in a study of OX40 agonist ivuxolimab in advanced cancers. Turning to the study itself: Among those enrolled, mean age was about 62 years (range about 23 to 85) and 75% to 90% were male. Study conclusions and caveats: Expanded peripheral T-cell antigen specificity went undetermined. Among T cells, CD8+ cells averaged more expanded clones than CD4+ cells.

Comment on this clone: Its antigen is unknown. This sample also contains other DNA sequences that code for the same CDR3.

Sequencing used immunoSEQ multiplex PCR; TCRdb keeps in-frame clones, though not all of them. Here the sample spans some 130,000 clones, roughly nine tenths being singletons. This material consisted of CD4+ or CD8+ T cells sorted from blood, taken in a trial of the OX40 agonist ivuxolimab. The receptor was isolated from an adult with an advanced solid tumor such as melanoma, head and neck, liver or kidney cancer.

The CDR3 spells CASSEGQGGEKLFF. CDR3 bases: TGTGCCAGCAGTGAGGGACAGGGAGGGGAAAAACTGTTTTTT. The rearrangement uses TRBV2 and TRBJ1-4; TRBD1 agrees at 9 bases. V was pared by 3 bases and J by 8 bases, with 4 bases of the junction left unmatched. This CDR3 has 14 amino acids. The germline CDR1 and CDR2 sequences are SNHLY and FYNNEI.